This paragraph covers one T cell receptor (beta chain) sequence. Its matching antigen is unknown. The entry originates in a study of CD8+CD57+ T cells in acquired aplastic anemia. Study at large: Sorted CD4+ and CD8+ cell DNA averaged approximately 3.4 ug.

The sequenced patients had an expansion of CD8+CD57+ cells seen by flow cytometry. Severe acquired aplastic anemia was present in all patients. Patients had undergone no therapy by the time their blood was sampled. Genomic DNA acted as the template from which TCR beta VDJ combination and CDR3 sequence profiling were carried out. In TCRdb, the reads were re-called with MiXCR into one record per CDR3 protein. The repertoire includes approximately 250,000 distinct CDR3 sequences, approximately 86% of them detected once, and around 40% sits in the top ten. Study outcomes and limitations: Between patients and controls, twenty-nine CD8+ CDR3 sequences were found in common.

The CDR3 has 13 amino acids. V dropped 6 bases and J dropped 3 bases, with 10 bases sitting between them. J is TRBJ2-3 and V is TRBV12-3 or TRBV12-4; tentative D call: TRBD1 (5 bases). Sequencing was done on a sample of sorted CD4+, CD8+, or CD8+CD57+ T cells (not recorded which) from PBMCs. The receptor was derived from a human donor with aplastic anemia. As DNA, the CDR3 is TGTGCCAGCAGGCAGGGTAGTACAGATACGCAGTATTTT. Amino acid sequence: CASRQGSTDTQYF.